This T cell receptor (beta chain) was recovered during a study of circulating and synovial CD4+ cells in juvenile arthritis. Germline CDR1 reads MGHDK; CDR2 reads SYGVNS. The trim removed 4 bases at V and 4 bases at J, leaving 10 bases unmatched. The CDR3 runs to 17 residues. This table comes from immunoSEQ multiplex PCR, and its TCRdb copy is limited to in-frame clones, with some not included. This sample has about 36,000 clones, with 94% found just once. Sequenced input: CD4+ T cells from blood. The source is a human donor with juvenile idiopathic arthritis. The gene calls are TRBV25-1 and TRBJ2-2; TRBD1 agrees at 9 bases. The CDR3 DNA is TGTGCCAGCAGTGCGATCGACAGGGGGATGGGCACCGGGGAGCTGTTTTTT. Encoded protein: CASSAIDRGMGTGELFF.